These T cell receptor beta chains were read from a single sample in a study of metastatic and nonmetastatic thyroid tumors. TCRdb re-processed the PCR reads through MiXCR. The sample has 30,000 to 35,000 clones; 20% to 25% are singletons. Sequencing was performed on tumor tissue. All receptors derive from a male donor with papillary thyroid cancer or a benign thyroid nodule (not recorded which). Some clones in this sample may be carry-over from other donors' samples. The CDR3 runs from the conserved cysteine through the conserved F or W. The D gene is left open where the match is weak. The size entry is marked missing in some rows and otherwise reads once, few, many or a size class.

v_gene,j_gene,abundance,d_gene,CDR3nt,CDR3aa
TRBV20-1,TRBJ2-1,once,TRBD2,TGCAGTGTCCCGACTAGCGTGAGGGCCAATGAGCAGTTCTTC,CSVPTSVRANEQFF
TRBV6-5,TRBJ2-7,medium-sized,TRBD2,TGTGCCAGCAGTTACCCGACTAGCGGGAGCTCCTACGAGCAGTACTTC,CASSYPTSGSSYEQYF
TRBV4-2,TRBJ1-1,many,TRBD1,TGTGCCAGCAGCCCCCACCGGACAGGGGGCGACACTGAAGCTTTCTTT,CASSPHRTGGDTEAFF
TRBV6-6,TRBJ2-7,few,.,TGTGCCAGCAGTTACGACGTATGGGAAAACCCCGTCGGCTATCAGTACTTC,CASSYDVWENPVGYQYF
TRBV30,TRBJ2-7,many,TRBD1,TGTGCCTGGAGTGTTGGGCAGGGAAGCAAGCCGGGACAGATCTTCTACGAGCAGTACTTC,CAWSVGQGSKPGQIFYEQYF
TRBV9,TRBJ2-5,many,.,TGTGCCAGCAGCGTTGGTGCAGTGCGAGAGACCCAGTACTTC,CASSVGAVRETQYF
TRBV18,TRBJ1-1,.,TRBD1,TGTGTCGGCTCACCTGGACAGGGAGGAACTGAAGCTTTCTTT,CVGSPGQGGTEAFF
TRBV20-1,TRBJ2-2,.,.,TGCAGTGCTAGAGATAAGACAAAGGGCGGGGAGCTGTTTTTT,CSARDKTKGGELFF
TRBV7-2,TRBJ2-1,many,TRBD2,TGTGCCAGCAGTTCTAGCGGGGGCTCCTACAATGAGCAGTTCTTC,CASSSSGGSYNEQFF
TRBV9,TRBJ1-4,many,.,TGTGCCAGCAGCGTAGACGGGGCTCTTAATGAAAAACTGTTTTTT,CASSVDGALNEKLFF
TRBV19,TRBJ2-3,few,.,TGTGTCACTCTTGCGGTGGGGGCCACAGATACGCAGTATTTT,CVTLAVGATDTQYF
TRBV3-1,TRBJ2-5,.,.,TGTGCCAGCAGCCAAGATTGGCGTCCTCGGGAGACCCAGTACTTC,CASSQDWRPRETQYF
TRBV29-1,TRBJ1-1,many,.,TGCAGCGTGACAGCGTCGAACACTGAAGCTTTCTTT,CSVTASNTEAFF
TRBV30,TRBJ1-1,many,TRBD1,TGTGCCTGGAATATGGACAGGGGTGAAGCTTTCTTT,CAWNMDRGEAFF
TRBV2,TRBJ2-7,.,.,TGTGCCAGCAGGGCGGCGGAGCTAGCCCACGAGCAGTACTTC,CASRAAELAHEQYF
TRBV12-3/TRBV12-4,TRBJ1-1,.,.,TGTGCCAGCATACGGGCACAGGGTTTCACTGAAGCTTTCTTT,CASIRAQGFTEAFF
TRBV29-1,TRBJ2-7,many,TRBD1,TGCAGCATTGAGGACAGGGGGCGTGAGCAGTACTTC,CSIEDRGREQYF
TRBV24-1,TRBJ1-1,few,.,TGTGCCACCAGTTATTCCGCGCAGGGGAGCACTGAAGCTTTCTTT,CATSYSAQGSTEAFF
TRBV27,TRBJ2-1,many,.,TGTGCCAGCAGTTTATTAATGGGCTATGAGCAGTTCTTC,CASSLLMGYEQFF
TRBV10-3,TRBJ2-3,many,.,TGTGCCATCAGGCCGCGGCCCACAGATACGCAGTATTTT,CAIRPRPTDTQYF
TRBV7-2,TRBJ2-7,.,TRBD2,TGTGCCAGCAGCTTTGGGACGGCGGGAGGGGTCGAGCAGTACTTC,CASSFGTAGGVEQYF
TRBV29-1,TRBJ1-1,many,.,TGCAGCGTTTGCCGGAGTCTAATGAACACTGAAGCTTTCTTT,CSVCRSLMNTEAFF
TRBV24-1,TRBJ2-3,.,TRBD2,TGTGCCACCAGTGACGGACTATCGGGAGGCCCTGGTCGCACAGATACGCAGTATTTT,CATSDGLSGGPGRTDTQYF
TRBV9,TRBJ2-3,many,TRBD1,TGTGCCAGCAGCGCACAGACAGGGGTGGCAGATACGCAGTATTTT,CASSAQTGVADTQYF
TRBV28,TRBJ1-6,many,.,TGTGCCAGCACCTCACCCCGGCAGGGTGGTTATAATTCACCCCTCCACTTT,CASTSPRQGGYNSPLHF
TRBV27,TRBJ2-7,medium-sized,.,TGTGCCAGCAGTCTAGGACCCCGGTACGAGCAGTACTTC,CASSLGPRYEQYF
TRBV28,TRBJ2-7,medium-sized,.,TGTGCCAGCAGTTCCCACCGACTAGACTACGAGCAGTACTTC,CASSSHRLDYEQYF
TRBV20-1,TRBJ2-6,.,.,TGCAGTTCCCAAGGACAGAGCTCTGGGGCCAACGTCCTGACTTTC,CSSQGQSSGANVLTF
TRBV7-9,TRBJ1-5,.,.,TGTGCCAGCAGCAGTGGGGGTCAGCCCCAGCATTTT,CASSSGGQPQHF
TRBV6-1,TRBJ1-2,.,.,TGTGCCAGCAGTGAACAGGGTAGGGCCCGCTACACCTTC,CASSEQGRARYTF
TRBV3-1,TRBJ2-3,many,.,TGTGCCAGCAGCTCCTCAGGACCAGATACGCAGTATTTT,CASSSSGPDTQYF
TRBV13,TRBJ1-5,.,.,TGTGCCAGCAGCCGTAAAGGCCCCGCCCCCCTGGGGTCGGGTCAGCCCCAGCATTTT,CASSRKGPAPLGSGQPQHF
TRBV5-5,TRBJ1-4,many,.,TGTGCCAGCAGTCGCGACCGGGGGGTATTAAATGAAAAACTGTTTTTT,CASSRDRGVLNEKLFF
TRBV25-1,TRBJ1-4,.,.,TGTGCCAGCAGTGAAGGGGAGTTGGCGGGGTTCGATGAAAAACTGTTTTTT,CASSEGELAGFDEKLFF
TRBV28,TRBJ2-3,few,.,TGTGCCAGCAGTTTGTTACTAGCGGGACAGGGTCGCACAGATACGCAGTATTTT,CASSLLLAGQGRTDTQYF
TRBV20-1,TRBJ1-5,many,TRBD1,TGCAGTGCTAGAGATCGGGGGACAGGATCTGGGAGTTTTCGCAATCAGCCCCAGCATTTT,CSARDRGTGSGSFRNQPQHF
TRBV6-2/TRBV6-3,TRBJ2-7,few,.,TGTGCCAGCAGTTACTCATTAGGGGGGCATCCCTACGAGCAGTACTTC,CASSYSLGGHPYEQYF
TRBV20-1,TRBJ2-1,.,.,TGCAGTGCTAGAGATATTACTAGCCCCCGCTCCTACAATGAGCAGTTCTTC,CSARDITSPRSYNEQFF
TRBV20-1,TRBJ1-6,.,.,TGCAGTGCTGGAACGACGGGTAATAATTCACCCCTCCACTTT,CSAGTTGNNSPLHF
TRBV20-1,TRBJ2-7,.,.,TGCAGTGCTAGAGGGTCAGGACTTAGGACGTACGAGCAGTACTTC,CSARGSGLRTYEQYF
TRBV6-1,TRBJ2-2,many,TRBD2,TGTGCCACCCTGGGACTAGCGGGAGGGCGACACACCGGGGAGCTGTTTTTT,CATLGLAGGRHTGELFF
TRBV27,TRBJ2-7,medium-sized,.,TGTGCCAGCAGTTCCCAGGACCACGAGCAGTACTTC,CASSSQDHEQYF
TRBV28,TRBJ1-2,.,TRBD1,TGTGCCAGCAGATCGACAGGGGGGAACTATGGCTACACCTTC,CASRSTGGNYGYTF
TRBV3-1,TRBJ1-4,few,.,TGTGCCAGCAGCCCTGACAGACTTAATGAAGAACTGTTTTTT,CASSPDRLNEELFF
TRBV5-1,TRBJ2-3,many,TRBD2,TGCGCCAGCAGCACCAAAGGACTAGCGGGCTTCACAGATACGCAGTATTTT,CASSTKGLAGFTDTQYF
TRBV6-1,TRBJ1-6,few,TRBD1,TGTGCCAGCTTGGGTGGGACAGTCAATAATTCACACCTCCACTTT,CASLGGTVNNSHLHF
TRBV10-1,TRBJ2-3,medium-sized,.,TGCGCCAGCGGCAGCACAGATACGCAGTATTTT,CASGSTDTQYF
TRBV4-1,TRBJ2-2,.,.,TGCGCCAGCAGCCCTCAACCTAATCTAGCAAACACCGGGGAGCTGTTTTTT,CASSPQPNLANTGELFF
TRBV7-2,TRBJ2-5,.,.,TGTGCCAGACGGAAGGAGGAGACCCAGTACTTC,CARRKEETQYF
TRBV2,TRBJ2-7,.,.,TGTGCCAGCAAATTTGACCACCACTACGAGCAGTACTTC,CASKFDHHYEQYF
TRBV28,TRBJ1-5,.,.,TGTGCCAGCATTCCGTCGAGACCATGGGGATTAAATCAGCCCCAGCATTTT,CASIPSRPWGLNQPQHF